The 14 T cell receptor beta chains below all came from one sample that was sequenced in a study of OX40 agonist ivuxolimab in advanced cancers. Assay used: immunoSEQ multiplex PCR; TCRdb lists only in-frame clones, some missing. This sample yields around 94,000 clones, of which over 75% are seen a single time; around 0.3% belongs to the top ten. The material sequenced was CD4+ or CD8+ T cells sorted from blood, taken in a trial of the OX40 agonist ivuxolimab. Receptors originate from an adult with an advanced solid tumor such as melanoma, head and neck, liver or kidney cancer.

The CDR3 loop is CASSLGRGLDVQPQHF. In DNA, the CDR3 is TGTGCCAGCAGCTTAGGGAGGGGGCTGGACGTTCAGCCCCAGCATTTT. This chain links TRBV7-9 with TRBJ1-5, with 7 bases matching TRBD1. The J segment lost 6 bases and the V segment lost 1 base, leaving 9 bases of the junction unmatched. Germline values: CDR1 SEHNR, CDR2 FQNEAQ (reference sequence). The CDR3 covers 16 residues.

The chain is built from TRBV5-4 and TRBJ1-4; 9 nucleotides agree with TRBD1. This CDR3 has 16 residues. The germline gives CDR1 SGHNT, CDR2 YYREEE (reference sequence). Unmatched junction bases numbered 6, after V lost 4 bases and J lost 2 bases. The chain's CDR3 is CASSGTGGATNEKLFF. In DNA form, the CDR3 reads TGTGCCAGCAGCGGAACAGGGGGCGCGACTAATGAAAAACTGTTTTTT.

V is TRBV19 and J is TRBJ1-5; TRBD1 agrees at 7 bases. CDR3 size: 15 residues. Germline V gene sequence: CDR1 LNHDA, CDR2 SQIVND (reference sequence). V gave up 9 bases and J gave up 6 bases; unmatched junction bases: 14. The CDR3 loop reads CASLPGQTAAQPQHF. CDR3 bases: TGTGCCAGCCTACCGGGACAGACGGCGGCTCAGCCCCAGCATTTT.

The chain combines TRBV5-4 with TRBJ2-5; 8 bases agree with TRBD1. The ends lost 4 bases at V and 0 bases at J; junction bases unmatched: 20. The CDR3 extends over 20 amino acids. Germline CDR1 reads SGHNT; CDR2 reads YYREEE (reference sequence). In nucleotides, the CDR3 is TGTGCCAGCAGCGAGGGACAGGCGCCTAAGTGGGAATGGGACCAAGAGACCCAGTACTTC. Translating it yields CASSEGQAPKWEWDQETQYF.

The chain couples TRBV5-5 to TRBJ1-3; TRBD1 matches 9 bases. J was trimmed by 0 bases and V by 4 bases; bases with no gene match: 5. CDR1 and CDR2 (germline): SGHKS, YYEKEE (reference sequence). This CDR3 is built from 16 residues. The CDR3, as DNA: TGTGCCAGCAGCACCGGACAGGGGATCTCTGGAAACACCATATATTTT. Protein: CASSTGQGISGNTIYF. Drawing the rest from reference TRBV5-5 and TRBJ1-3, the complete variable domain is DAGVTQSPTHLIKTRGQQVTLRCSPISGHKSVSWYQQVLGQGPQFIFQYYEKEERGRGNFPDRFSARQFPNYSSELNVNALLLGDSALYLCASSTGQGISGNTIYFGEGSWLTVV.

V usage is TRBV6-1 and J usage is TRBJ1-2; D call uncertain. V dropped 1 base and J dropped 0 bases, with 9 bases sitting between them. This CDR3 comprises 15 residues. The germline V gene has CDR1 MNHNS and CDR2 SASEGT. The CDR3 loop reads CASSEGVASNYGYTF. CDR3 DNA sequence: TGTGCCAGCAGTGAAGGGGTAGCATCTAACTATGGCTACACCTTC.

This chain uses TRBV7-2 with TRBJ1-1; D ambiguous. Germline CDR1 reads SGHTA; CDR2 reads FQGNSA. This CDR3 region has 14 residues. The V and J ends lost 1 base and 4 bases respectively, with 10 bases between them. The CDR3 loop reads CASSLGSGLTEAFF. The CDR3 nucleotides read TGTGCCAGCAGCTTAGGATCCGGGCTCACTGAAGCTTTCTTT.

The V gene is TRBV14, the J gene TRBJ1-6, with TRBD1 identical over 7 bases. Trimming removed 1 base from V and 8 bases from J; junction bases left unmatched: 11. The CDR3 contains 17 residues. Germline CDR1 is SGHDN and CDR2 is FVKESK. The CDR3 bases are TGTGCCAGCAGCCAAGGGGCAAGGGGGCGCTTTTATTCACCCCTCCACTTT. Protein: CASSQGARGRFYSPLHF.

This chain connects TRBV5-1 to TRBJ2-5, with D unresolved. The V gene lost 1 base and the J gene lost 5 bases, with 12 bases spanning the gap. The CDR3 extends over 14 amino acids. The germline CDR1 and CDR2 sequences are SGHRS and YFSETQ. The CDR3 coding sequence is TGCGCCAGCAGCTTGCCGAGCTCCTCCGAGACCCAGTACTTC. Encoded protein: CASSLPSSSETQYF.

The chain links TRBV18 to TRBJ1-2; maybe TRBD1 (6 bases). The length of the CDR3 is 15 residues. CDR1 KGHSH and CDR2 LQKENI come from the germline V gene. The ends were cut back, 4 bases at V and 4 bases at J, with 16 bases in the middle. In DNA, the CDR3 is TGTGCCAGCTCACTCCTTCGGACAGATCTCTATGGCTACACCTTC. Translating it yields CASSLLRTDLYGYTF.

This clone has more than one count but fewer than ten. This sequence joins TRBV5-5 and TRBJ2-7; D is possibly TRBD1 (6 bases). CDR1 is SGHKS and CDR2 is YYEKEE in the germline V gene (reference sequence). V was shortened by 4 bases and J by 3 bases, with 26 bases between the two germline ends. This CDR3 comprises 18 residues. The CDR3 loop reads CASSVLRGLRSENYEQYF. As DNA, the CDR3 is TGTGCCAGCAGCGTACTCAGGGGTCTCCGGTCTGAAAACTACGAGCAGTACTTC.

The gene calls are TRBV7-2 and TRBJ2-7; weak D call: TRBD1 (5 bases). The length of the CDR3 is 13 residues. Trimming removed 5 bases at V and 6 bases at J, with 14 bases between. Germline CDR1 and CDR2: SGHTA and FQGNSA. CDR3 bases: TGTGCCAGCAGCCTTGGACAATACGGCGAGCAGTACTTC. It yields the protein CASSLGQYGEQYF.

This clone was counted between two and nine times. The chain is built from TRBV6-1 and TRBJ2-7, with 8 positions matching TRBD1. Germline assignment: CDR1 MNHNS and CDR2 SASEGT. The junction had 6 bases not matched to a gene; V was cut back by 5 bases and J by 3 bases. The CDR3 has 14 amino acids. CDR3 bases: TGTGCCAGCAGTACCAGCGGACAGGGCTACGAGCAGTACTTC. It yields the protein CASSTSGQGYEQYF.

The chain has TRBV6-5 and TRBJ1-3; D is unresolved. The CDR3 totals 13 residues. The germline CDR1 and CDR2 sequences are MNHEY and SVGAGI. The V end was cut by 6 bases, the J end by 0 bases, with 6 bases between. The CDR3 here is CASRGSSGNTIYF. The CDR3, as DNA: TGTGCCAGCAGAGGGAGCTCTGGAAACACCATATATTTT.